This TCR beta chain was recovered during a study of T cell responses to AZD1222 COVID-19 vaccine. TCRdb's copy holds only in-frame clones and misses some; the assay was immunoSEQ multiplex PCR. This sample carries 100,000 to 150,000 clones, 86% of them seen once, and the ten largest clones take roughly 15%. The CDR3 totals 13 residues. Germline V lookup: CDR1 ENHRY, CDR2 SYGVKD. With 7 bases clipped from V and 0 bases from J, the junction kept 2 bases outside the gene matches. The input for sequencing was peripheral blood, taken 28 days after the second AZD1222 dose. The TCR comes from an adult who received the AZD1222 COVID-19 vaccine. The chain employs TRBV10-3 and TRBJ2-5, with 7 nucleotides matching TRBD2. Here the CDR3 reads CAIKAGNQETQYF. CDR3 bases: TGTGCCATCAAAGCGGGAAACCAAGAGACCCAGTACTTC.